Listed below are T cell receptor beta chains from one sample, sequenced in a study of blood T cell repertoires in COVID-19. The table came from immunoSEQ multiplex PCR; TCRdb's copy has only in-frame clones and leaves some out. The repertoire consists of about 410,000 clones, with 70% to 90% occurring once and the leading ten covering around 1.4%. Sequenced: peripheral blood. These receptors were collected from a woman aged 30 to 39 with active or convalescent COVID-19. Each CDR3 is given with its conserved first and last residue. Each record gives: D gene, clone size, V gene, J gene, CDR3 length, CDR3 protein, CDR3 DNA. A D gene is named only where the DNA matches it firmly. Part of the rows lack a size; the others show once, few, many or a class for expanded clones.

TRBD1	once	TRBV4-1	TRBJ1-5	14	CASSHDRVGQPQHF	TGCGCCAGCAGCCACGACAGGGTAGGGCAGCCCCAGCATTTT
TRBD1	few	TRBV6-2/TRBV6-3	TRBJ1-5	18	CASSYSGTGAYSNQPQHF	TGTGCCAGCAGTTACTCCGGGACAGGGGCATATAGCAATCAGCCCCAGCATTTT
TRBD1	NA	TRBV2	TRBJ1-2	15	CASAAGTGGNYGYTF	TGTGCCAGCGCCGCCGGGACAGGGGGAAACTATGGCTACACCTTC
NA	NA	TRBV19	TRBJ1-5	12	CATGQGGSPQHF	TGTGCCACGGGGCAGGGAGGCTCGCCCCAGCATTTT
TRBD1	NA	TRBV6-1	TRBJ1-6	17	CASSERAGTGYNSPLHF	TGTGCCAGCAGTGAAAGAGCCGGGACAGGGTATAATTCACCCCTCCACTTT
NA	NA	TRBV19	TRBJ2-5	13	CASSEQSQETQYF	TGTGCCAGTAGTGAGCAATCACAAGAGACCCAGTACTTC
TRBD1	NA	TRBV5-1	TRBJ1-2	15	CASSYATGTSGGYTF	TGCGCCAGCAGCTATGCGACAGGGACCTCTGGTGGCTACACCTTC
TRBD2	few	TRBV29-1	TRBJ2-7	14	CSVVGGRDGYEQYF	TGCAGCGTTGTGGGAGGGCGTGATGGCTACGAGCAGTACTTC
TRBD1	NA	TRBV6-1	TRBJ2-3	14	CASSDPGGSDTQYF	TGTGCCAGCAGTGACCCAGGGGGCTCCGATACGCAGTATTTT
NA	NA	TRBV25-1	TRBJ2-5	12	CASAQGQETQYF	TGTGCCAGCGCGCAGGGCCAAGAGACCCAGTACTTC
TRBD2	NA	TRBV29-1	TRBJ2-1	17	CSVEGGLAGVTYNEQFF	TGCAGCGTTGAGGGGGGGCTAGCGGGAGTCACCTACAATGAGCAGTTCTTC
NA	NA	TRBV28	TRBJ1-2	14	CASSLSGGDYGYTF	TGTGCCAGCAGTTTGTCGGGGGGGGACTATGGCTACACCTTC
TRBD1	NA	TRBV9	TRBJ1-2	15	CASSSRTGGFYGYTF	TGTGCCAGCAGCTCCCGGACAGGGGGGTTTTATGGCTACACCTTC
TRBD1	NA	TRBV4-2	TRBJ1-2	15	CASSDRGRGKDGYTF	TGTGCCAGCAGCGACAGGGGCCGGGGAAAGGATGGCTACACCTTC
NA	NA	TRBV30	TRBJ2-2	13	CAWSTGPPGELFF	TGTGCCTGGAGCACAGGGCCCCCCGGGGAGCTGTTTTTT
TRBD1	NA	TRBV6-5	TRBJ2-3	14	CASRPQGASDTQYF	TGTGCCAGCAGGCCACAGGGGGCCTCAGATACGCAGTATTTT
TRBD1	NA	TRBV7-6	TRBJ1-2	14	CASSLENRGDGYTF	TGTGCCAGCAGCTTAGAAAACAGGGGGGATGGCTACACCTTC
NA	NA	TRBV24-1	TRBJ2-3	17	CATSDFGPGISTDTQYF	TGTGCCACCAGTGACTTTGGCCCAGGGATTTCCACAGATACGCAGTATTTT
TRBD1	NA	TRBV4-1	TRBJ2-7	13	CASSPDRDYEQYF	TGCGCCAGCAGCCCCGACAGGGACTACGAGCAGTACTTC
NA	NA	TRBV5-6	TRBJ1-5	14	CASSLQASNQPQHF	TGTGCCAGCAGCTTACAGGCTAGCAATCAGCCCCAGCATTTT
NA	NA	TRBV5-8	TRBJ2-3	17	CASSLLGGLSGTDTQYF	TGTGCCAGCAGTCTCCTGGGAGGTCTTTCGGGCACAGATACGCAGTATTTT
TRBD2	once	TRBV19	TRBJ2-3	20	CASSIRAGSRLAAYTDTQYF	TGTGCCAGTAGTATTAGGGCAGGGAGCAGACTAGCGGCCTACACAGATACGCAGTATTTT
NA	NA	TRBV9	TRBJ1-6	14	CASRGGTVNSPLHF	TGTGCCAGCAGAGGAGGGACGGTTAATTCACCCCTCCACTTT
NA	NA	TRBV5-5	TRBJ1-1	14	CASSLQTRNTEAFF	TGTGCCAGCAGCTTGCAGACTAGGAACACTGAAGCTTTCTTT
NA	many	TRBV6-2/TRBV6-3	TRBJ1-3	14	CASSPDLTGNTIYF	TGTGCCAGCAGTCCGGACTTAACTGGAAACACCATATATTTT
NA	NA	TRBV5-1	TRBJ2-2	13	CASSRIGGVELFF	TGCGCCAGCAGCCGAATCGGAGGTGTGGAGCTGTTTTTT
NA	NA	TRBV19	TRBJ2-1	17	CASSIGRGRNSYNEQFF	TGTGCCAGTAGTATCGGCAGGGGAAGGAACTCCTACAATGAGCAGTTCTTC
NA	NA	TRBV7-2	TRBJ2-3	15	CASSLGVLAADTQYF	TGTGCCAGCAGCTTAGGTGTGCTAGCAGCAGATACGCAGTATTTT
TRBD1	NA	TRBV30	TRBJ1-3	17	CAWSVLTGRGTGNTIYF	TGTGCCTGGAGTGTATTAACGGGCAGGGGGACTGGAAACACCATATATTTT
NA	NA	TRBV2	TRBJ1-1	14	CASSLSERDTEAFF	TGTGCCAGCAGCTTATCTGAGAGGGACACTGAAGCTTTCTTT
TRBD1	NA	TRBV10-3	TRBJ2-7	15	CAIKVWDRESYEQYF	TGTGCCATCAAGGTTTGGGACAGGGAGTCCTACGAGCAGTACTTC